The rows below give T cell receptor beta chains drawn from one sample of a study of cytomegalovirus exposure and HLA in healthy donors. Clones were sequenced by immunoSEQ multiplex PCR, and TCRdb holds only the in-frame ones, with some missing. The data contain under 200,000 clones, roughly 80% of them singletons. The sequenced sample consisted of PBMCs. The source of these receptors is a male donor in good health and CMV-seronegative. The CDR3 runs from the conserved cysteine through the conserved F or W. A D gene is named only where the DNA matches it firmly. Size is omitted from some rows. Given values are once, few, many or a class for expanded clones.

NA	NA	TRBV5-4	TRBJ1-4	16	CASSSGGGATNEKLFF	TGTGCCAGCAGCTCTGGAGGCGGAGCAACTAATGAAAAACTGTTTTTT
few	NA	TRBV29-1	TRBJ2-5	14	CSALFPQGGETQYF	TGCAGCGCCCTTTTCCCTCAGGGAGGAGAGACCCAGTACTTC
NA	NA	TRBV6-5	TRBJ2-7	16	CASSFVGRSDLYEQYF	TGTGCCAGCAGTTTTGTGGGGCGGTCAGATCTGTACGAGCAGTACTTC
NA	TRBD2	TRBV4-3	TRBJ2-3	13	CASSFAGGDTQYF	TGCGCCAGCAGCTTCGCGGGGGGGGATACGCAGTATTTT
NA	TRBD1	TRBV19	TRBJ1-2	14	CASTKDRVNYGYTF	TGTGCCAGTACCAAGGACAGGGTTAACTATGGCTACACCTTC
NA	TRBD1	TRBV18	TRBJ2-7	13	CASSRQGAYEQYF	TGTGCCAGCTCCCGGCAGGGGGCCTACGAGCAGTACTTC
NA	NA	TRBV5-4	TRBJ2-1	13	CASSLEPGSEQFF	TGTGCCAGCAGCTTGGAGCCCGGTAGCGAGCAGTTCTTC
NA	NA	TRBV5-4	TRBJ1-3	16	CASSLAGVYSGNTIYF	TGTGCCAGCAGCTTGGCAGGGGTCTACTCTGGAAACACCATATATTTT
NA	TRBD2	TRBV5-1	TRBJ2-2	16	CASSPRAGGLTGELFF	TGCGCCAGCAGTCCCCGGGCGGGGGGGCTCACCGGGGAGCTGTTTTTT
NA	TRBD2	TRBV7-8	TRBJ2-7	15	CASSLIAGTTYEQYF	TGTGCCAGCAGCTTAATAGCGGGCACGACCTACGAGCAGTACTTC
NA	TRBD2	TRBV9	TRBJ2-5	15	CASSVVGGGAETQYF	TGTGCCAGCAGCGTAGTTGGCGGGGGGGCGGAGACCCAGTACTTC
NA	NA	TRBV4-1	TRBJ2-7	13	CASSQGADYEQYF	TGCGCCAGCAGCCAAGGAGCGGACTACGAGCAGTACTTC
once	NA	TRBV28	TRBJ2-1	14	CASSPSLTGAGQFF	TGTGCCAGCAGTCCCTCTTTGACAGGCGCTGGGCAGTTCTTC
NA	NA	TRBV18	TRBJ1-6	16	CASSVASESYNSPLHF	TGTGCCAGCTCGGTGGCCAGTGAATCCTATAATTCACCCCTCCACTTT
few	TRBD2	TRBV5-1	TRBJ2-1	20	CASSQGAGTSRSGSYNEQFF	TGCGCCAGCAGCCAGGGAGCCGGGACTAGCCGGTCGGGCTCCTACAATGAGCAGTTCTTC
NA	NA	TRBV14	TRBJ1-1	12	CATGQLNTEAFF	TGTGCCACCGGACAGCTGAACACTGAAGCTTTCTTT
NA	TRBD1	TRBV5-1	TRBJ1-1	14	CASSLVRGRTEAFF	TGCGCCAGCAGCTTGGTAAGGGGGCGGACTGAAGCTTTCTTT
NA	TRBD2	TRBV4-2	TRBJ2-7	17	CASSQPLAGGDSYEQYF	TGTGCCAGCAGCCAGCCCCTGGCGGGAGGAGACTCCTACGAGCAGTACTTC